The clone carrying this T cell receptor (beta chain) was counted a few times. PCR was performed using 60 Vbeta and 13 Jbeta primers. Produced via immunoSEQ multiplex PCR; TCRdb's table is partial and in-frame only. The sample includes tens of thousands of clones, roughly 80% of them seen just once. This record belongs to a study of cytomegalovirus exposure and HLA in healthy donors. Trimming left V 2 bases short and J 2 bases short, with 11 bases between. The germline V gene has CDR1 MRHNA and CDR2 SNTAGT. The CDR3 has 15 residues. The rearrangement links TRBV6-4 to TRBJ2-3; D perhaps matches TRBD2 (6 bases). Sequenced sample: PBMCs. The source is a woman in her thirties in good health and CMV-seronegative. The CDR3, as DNA: TGTGCCAGCAGTGACGTCCGGGGGACCACAGATACGCAGTATTTT. Amino acid sequence: CASSDVRGTTDTQYF.